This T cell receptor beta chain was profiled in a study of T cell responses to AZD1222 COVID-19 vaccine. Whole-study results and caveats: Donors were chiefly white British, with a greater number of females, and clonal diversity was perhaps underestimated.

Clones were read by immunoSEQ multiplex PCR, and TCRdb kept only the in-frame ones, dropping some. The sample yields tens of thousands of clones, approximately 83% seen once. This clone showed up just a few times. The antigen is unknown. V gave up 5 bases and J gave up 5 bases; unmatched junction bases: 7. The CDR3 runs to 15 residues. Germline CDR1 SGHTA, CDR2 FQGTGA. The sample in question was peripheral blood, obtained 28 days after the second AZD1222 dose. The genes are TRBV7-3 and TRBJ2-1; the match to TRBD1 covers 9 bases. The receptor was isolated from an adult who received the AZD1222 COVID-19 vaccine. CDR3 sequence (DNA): TGTGCCAGCAGCCCCCAGGGACAGGGCCACAATGAGCAGTTCTTC. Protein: CASSPQGQGHNEQFF.